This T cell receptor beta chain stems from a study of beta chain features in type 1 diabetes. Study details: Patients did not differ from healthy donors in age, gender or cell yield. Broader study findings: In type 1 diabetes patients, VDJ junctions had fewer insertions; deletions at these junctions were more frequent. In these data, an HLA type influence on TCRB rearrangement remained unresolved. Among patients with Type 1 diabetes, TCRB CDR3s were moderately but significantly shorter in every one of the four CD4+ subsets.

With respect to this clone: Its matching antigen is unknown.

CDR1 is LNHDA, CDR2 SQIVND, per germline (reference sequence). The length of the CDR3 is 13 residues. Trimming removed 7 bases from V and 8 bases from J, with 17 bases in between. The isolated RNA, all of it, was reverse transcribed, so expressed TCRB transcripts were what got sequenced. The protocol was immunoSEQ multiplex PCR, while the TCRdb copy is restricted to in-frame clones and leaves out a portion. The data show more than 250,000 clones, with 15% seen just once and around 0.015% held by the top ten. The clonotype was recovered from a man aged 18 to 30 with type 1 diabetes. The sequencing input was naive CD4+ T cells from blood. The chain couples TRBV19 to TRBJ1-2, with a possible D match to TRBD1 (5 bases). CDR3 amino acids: CASTPVFDRGYTF. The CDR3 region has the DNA TGTGCCAGTACCCCCGTTTTTGACAGAGGCTACACCTTC.